This T cell receptor beta chain was sequenced during a study of blood T cell repertoires in COVID-19. Study summary: Collection of acute and convalescent COVID-19 samples took place in the United States, Italy and Spain. From T cells, B-cell-depleted T cells, or PBMCs came the material, which was cDNA or gDNA.

V dropped 6 bases and J dropped 0; count of bases not matched to a gene: 16. This CDR3 has 18 residues. CDR1 SGHRS and CDR2 YFSETQ come from the germline V gene. Enrolled through a virtual design, the participants were between roughly 18 and 89 years of age and came from approximately 25 US areas. Among Cohort 3 donors, those recovered had two negative PCRs, clearance, or symptom resolution. The table came from immunoSEQ multiplex PCR; TCRdb's copy has only in-frame clones and leaves some out. This sample yields about 300,000 clones, of which more than 75% are seen a single time; around 2.4% belongs to the top ten.

The receptor's source is a woman aged 18-29 years who had recovered from COVID-19. The chain joins TRBV5-1 to TRBJ2-3; 7 positions match TRBD1. The sequencing input was PBMCs or T cells enriched from blood (not recorded which). CDR3 sequence (DNA): TGCGCCAGCACCGGACAGGATCGACCTATACCCAGCACAGATACGCAGTATTTT. As protein: CASTGQDRPIPSTDTQYF.